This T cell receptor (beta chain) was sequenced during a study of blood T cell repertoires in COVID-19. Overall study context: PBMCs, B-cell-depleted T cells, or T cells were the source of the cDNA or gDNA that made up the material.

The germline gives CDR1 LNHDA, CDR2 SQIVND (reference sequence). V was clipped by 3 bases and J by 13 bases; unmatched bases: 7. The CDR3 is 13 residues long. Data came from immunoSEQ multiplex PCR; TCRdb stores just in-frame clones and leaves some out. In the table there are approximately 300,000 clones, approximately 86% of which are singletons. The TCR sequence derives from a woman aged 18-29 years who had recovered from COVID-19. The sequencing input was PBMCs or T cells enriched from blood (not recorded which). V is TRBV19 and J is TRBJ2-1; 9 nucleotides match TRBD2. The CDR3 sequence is CASSIAASGNQFF. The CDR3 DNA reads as TGTGCCAGTAGTATTGCGGCTAGCGGGAACCAGTTCTTC.